Below, 2 T cell receptor beta chains from the same sample are listed, as sequenced in a study of blood T cell repertoires in COVID-19. Libraries were prepared by immunoSEQ multiplex PCR; TCRdb keeps only in-frame clonotypes and omits some of them. The data hold about 88,000 clones, with about nine tenths observed a single time. The sample was peripheral blood. The source of these receptors is a male donor with acute or convalescent COVID-19.

This sequence joins TRBV10-3 and TRBJ2-2; 10 bases fit TRBD2. The CDR3 runs 15 residues. Trimming took 5 bases from V and 2 from J; bases not matched to a gene: 2. From germline, CDR1 is ENHRY and CDR2 SYGVKD. The CDR3 loop reads CAISIAGGNTGELFF. CDR3 sequence (DNA): TGTGCCATCAGTATAGCGGGGGGAAACACCGGGGAGCTGTTTTTT.

The chain links TRBV19 to TRBJ2-2; D is ambiguous. The CDR3 length is 15 residues. The germline V and J ends were trimmed by 4 bases and 0 bases, with 9 bases remaining between them. Per the germline V gene, CDR1 is LNHDA and CDR2 is SQIVND (reference sequence). The CDR3 DNA is TGTGCCAGTAGTAGGCCAGGCCCGAACACCGGGGAGCTGTTTTTT. This encodes CASSRPGPNTGELFF. The full variable domain, completed using reference TRBV19 and TRBJ2-2, is DGGITQSPKYLFRKEGQNVTLSCEQNLNHDAMYWYRQDPGQGLRLIYYSQIVNDFQKGDIAEGYSVSREKKESFPLTVTSAQKNPTAFYLCASSRPGPNTGELFFGEGSRLTVL.